This is a list of T cell receptor beta chains from one sample in a study of blood T cell repertoires in COVID-19. Data came from immunoSEQ multiplex PCR; TCRdb stores just in-frame clones and leaves some out. The table has 40,000 to 65,000 clones, roughly 84% seen once. Sequencing was carried out using peripheral blood. These receptors were taken from a man aged 65 to 85 with active COVID-19. Each CDR3 is given with its conserved first and last residue. Fields, in order: V gene, D gene, clone size, J gene, CDR3 protein, CDR3 DNA. A D gene is named only where the DNA matches it firmly. Part of the rows lack a size; the others show once, few, many or a class for expanded clones.

TRBV5-1	.	.	TRBJ2-7	CASSLVGIRDEQYF	TGCGCCAGCAGCTTGGTGGGGATCAGGGACGAGCAGTACTTC
TRBV4-2	.	.	TRBJ1-1	CASSQEVGVGTEAFF	TGTGCCAGCAGCCAAGAAGTAGGAGTTGGGACTGAAGCTTTCTTT
TRBV28	TRBD2	.	TRBJ2-3	CASSSPGTSGGTQYF	TGTGCCAGCAGTTCCCCCGGGACTAGCGGGGGTACGCAGTATTTT
TRBV7-6	TRBD1	.	TRBJ2-7	CASSLGGDRAYF	TGTGCCAGCAGCTTAGGTGGGGACAGGGCGTACTTC
TRBV4-1	.	.	TRBJ1-5	CASSREGGWAQPQHF	TGCGCCAGCAGCCGAGAGGGCGGGTGGGCCCAGCCCCAGCATTTT
TRBV14	TRBD2	.	TRBJ2-5	CASSQLASGGTQYF	TGTGCCAGCAGCCAACTGGCTAGCGGGGGGACCCAGTACTTC
TRBV18	.	.	TRBJ2-7	CASSPAGTRSTEQYF	TGTGCCAGCTCACCAGCCGGGACAAGGTCTACCGAGCAGTACTTC
TRBV18	TRBD1	.	TRBJ2-1	CASSPNRGRLNEQFF	TGTGCCAGCTCACCTAACAGGGGGCGGCTTAATGAGCAGTTCTTC
TRBV7-2	TRBD1	.	TRBJ1-4	CASSPQGVSGEKLFF	TGTGCCAGCAGCCCGCAGGGGGTGTCGGGTGAAAAACTGTTTTTT
TRBV7-3	TRBD1	.	TRBJ2-5	CASSRTGLETQYF	TGTGCCAGCAGTAGGACAGGGCTTGAGACCCAGTACTTC
TRBV6-6	TRBD2	.	TRBJ2-2	CASWYPGGGITGELFF	TGTGCCAGCTGGTACCCGGGGGGGGGCATCACCGGGGAGCTGTTTTTT
TRBV15	.	.	TRBJ1-1	CATSRAQGQAFF	TGTGCCACCAGCAGAGCACAGGGCCAAGCTTTCTTT
TRBV18	.	.	TRBJ2-3	CASSPLAGDTDTQYF	TGTGCCAGCTCACCATTGGCAGGTGACACAGATACGCAGTATTTT
TRBV3-1/TRBV3-2	.	.	TRBJ1-4	CASSPLRVTNEKLFF	TGTGCCAGCAGCCCTCTACGGGTAACTAATGAAAAACTGTTTTTT
TRBV2	TRBD2	.	TRBJ2-4	CASSGRGGRQIQYF	TGTGCCAGCAGTGGGCGGGGGGGCCGCCAAATTCAGTACTTC
TRBV18	TRBD1	.	TRBJ1-3	CASSPTGQGAGNTIYF	TGTGCCAGCTCACCAACGGGACAGGGAGCTGGAAACACCATATATTTT
TRBV18	.	once	TRBJ2-6	CASSPQGIRAGANVLTF	TGTGCCAGCTCACCACAGGGGATTAGAGCTGGGGCCAACGTCCTGACTTTC
TRBV6-5	TRBD1	.	TRBJ2-7	CASIYRDRDHYEQYF	TGTGCCAGCATTTACAGGGACAGGGACCACTACGAGCAGTACTTC
TRBV7-9	.	.	TRBJ2-2	CASSPLTVVNTGELFF	TGTGCCAGCAGCCCTCTGACAGTGGTGAACACCGGGGAGCTGTTTTTT
TRBV5-6	.	.	TRBJ2-3	CASSLESGGHTDTQYF	TGTGCCAGCAGCTTGGAAAGCGGCGGTCACACAGATACGCAGTATTTT
TRBV12-3/TRBV12-4	.	once	TRBJ2-5	CASSFLAEETQYF	TGTGCCAGCAGTTTCTTGGCCGAAGAGACCCAGTACTTC
TRBV13	.	.	TRBJ1-1	CASSLERGNTEAFF	TGTGCCAGCAGCTTAGAACGGGGGAACACTGAAGCTTTCTTT
TRBV6-5	.	.	TRBJ1-2	CASSEGVRYGYTF	TGTGCCAGCAGCGAGGGCGTTCGGTATGGCTACACCTTC
TRBV5-4	.	.	TRBJ2-1	CASSQGGRTPYNEQFF	TGTGCCAGCAGCCAGGGAGGCCGGACCCCCTACAATGAGCAGTTCTTC
TRBV9	.	few	TRBJ1-1	CASSVGRGTEAFF	TGTGCCAGCAGCGTAGGAAGGGGGACTGAAGCTTTCTTT
TRBV7-2	.	once	TRBJ1-2	CASSLRWGRGHGYTF	TGTGCCAGCAGCTTGAGATGGGGTCGCGGGCATGGCTACACCTTC
TRBV9	.	.	TRBJ1-3	CASSVDSNGNTIYF	TGTGCCAGCAGCGTAGACAGCAATGGAAACACCATATATTTT
TRBV19	TRBD1	.	TRBJ1-6	CASTKGAGSSPLHF	TGTGCCAGTACGAAGGGGGCAGGGAGTTCACCCCTCCACTTT
TRBV5-1	TRBD2	.	TRBJ2-6	CASSLGGGSGANVLTF	TGCGCCAGCAGCTTGGGCGGGGGGAGTGGGGCCAACGTCCTGACTTTC
TRBV5-1	TRBD1	.	TRBJ1-1	CASSSPRKNKPGTGVQVLGEAFF	TGCGCCAGCAGCTCACCCCGAAAAAACAAACCCGGGACAGGGGTCCAGGTCTTGGGTGAAGCTTTCTTT
TRBV5-1	.	.	TRBJ1-1	CASSRPGGGTEAFF	TGCGCCAGCAGTAGGCCCGGGGGGGGCACTGAAGCTTTCTTT
TRBV29-1	TRBD2	.	TRBJ2-1	CSVGGRGSDEQFF	TGCAGCGTTGGGGGGAGGGGATCGGATGAGCAGTTCTTC
TRBV29-1	TRBD1	.	TRBJ1-1	CSMKTGAGTEAFF	TGCAGCATGAAGACAGGGGCCGGGACTGAAGCTTTCTTT
TRBV7-2	.	.	TRBJ1-5	CASSLRAGNQPQHF	TGTGCCAGCAGCTTAAGAGCAGGAAATCAGCCCCAGCATTTT
TRBV7-2	.	.	TRBJ1-5	CASSADRSNQPQHF	TGTGCCAGCAGTGCCGACAGGAGCAATCAGCCCCAGCATTTT
TRBV12-5	.	.	TRBJ1-1	CASGLEGPEAFF	TGTGCTAGTGGTTTGGAGGGGCCTGAAGCTTTCTTT
TRBV5-5	.	once	TRBJ2-6	CASSGQGAGANVLTF	TGTGCCAGCAGCGGCCAGGGTGCCGGGGCCAACGTCCTGACTTTC
TRBV7-3	.	.	TRBJ2-3	CASSPSGADGGTQYF	TGTGCCAGCAGTCCTTCCGGGGCGGACGGGGGTACGCAGTATTTT
TRBV9	.	.	TRBJ2-1	CASSRTGLINNEQFF	TGTGCCAGCAGCCGAACGGGACTCATCAACAATGAGCAGTTCTTC
TRBV10-3	TRBD1	.	TRBJ2-7	CAIRGDSPYEQYF	TGTGCCATCAGGGGGGACAGTCCCTACGAGCAGTACTTC
TRBV5-1	TRBD1	.	TRBJ2-7	CASSRTGDSYEQYF	TGCGCCAGCAGCAGGACAGGGGACTCCTACGAGCAGTACTTC
TRBV28	TRBD1	.	TRBJ2-2	CATRQGSTGELFF	TGTGCCACCCGACAGGGGAGCACCGGGGAGCTGTTTTTT
TRBV2	.	few	TRBJ1-2	CASSEGQSYGYTF	TGTGCCAGCAGTGAAGGACAGAGCTATGGCTACACCTTC
TRBV5-6	.	.	TRBJ2-6	CASSPPGAGANVLTF	TGTGCCAGCAGCCCCCCAGGGGCTGGGGCCAACGTCCTGACTTTC
TRBV27	TRBD2	.	TRBJ2-7	CASSSFSSGGAGEQYF	TGTGCCAGCAGTTCCTTCTCTAGCGGGGGGGCCGGCGAGCAGTACTTC
TRBV19	TRBD1	.	TRBJ1-3	CASSTRTGRNTIYF	TGTGCCAGTAGTACCCGGACAGGACGAAACACCATATATTTT
TRBV9	TRBD1	once	TRBJ2-5	CASSQTGDYQETQYF	TGTGCCAGCAGCCAAACAGGGGATTATCAAGAGACCCAGTACTTC
TRBV6-1	TRBD2	.	TRBJ2-1	CASSEGLAGNNEQFF	TGTGCCAGCAGTGAGGGACTAGCGGGGAACAATGAGCAGTTCTTC
TRBV7-2	.	.	TRBJ2-5	CASSLTHRRGETQYF	TGTGCCAGCAGCTTAACTCACCGGCGAGGAGAGACCCAGTACTTC
TRBV3-1/TRBV3-2	TRBD1	.	TRBJ1-5	CASSQGDRVGNQPQHF	TGTGCCAGCAGCCAAGGCGACAGGGTTGGGAATCAGCCCCAGCATTTT
TRBV5-1	TRBD1	.	TRBJ1-4	CASSLRTGVVATNEKLFF	TGCGCCAGCAGCTTGAGGACAGGGGTAGTGGCAACTAATGAAAAACTGTTTTTT
TRBV24-1	TRBD1	.	TRBJ2-1	CATSDSRGQGASNEQFF	TGTGCCACCAGTGATTCCCGGGGACAGGGGGCGAGCAATGAGCAGTTCTTC
TRBV5-4	.	once	TRBJ1-2	CASQGADYGYTF	TGTGCCAGCCAGGGTGCGGACTATGGCTACACCTTC
TRBV19	.	few	TRBJ1-1	CASSIDYYRLNTEAFF	TGTGCCAGTAGTATAGATTATTACAGACTGAACACTGAAGCTTTCTTT
TRBV19	.	.	TRBJ1-4	CASSIEARMPYPPKLFF	TGTGCCAGTAGTATAGAGGCCAGGATGCCCTACCCCCCAAAACTGTTTTTT